This T cell receptor (beta chain) was recovered during a study of T-cell memory formation after mild COVID-19. At the level of the study: Most TCR clusters belonged to a single donor. The study, taken as a whole, reports: Memory from before infection featured some responding clones, which suggests cross-reactive memory joined. Confirmation was lacking for SARS-CoV-2 specificity of second-wave clones that peaked on day 37. Day 15 to 85 contracting clones showed balanced CD4/CD8; day 15 to 37 expanders favored CD4+.

The CDR3 consists of 13 residues. The germline gives CDR1 SNHLY, CDR2 FYNNEI. MiXCR was run by TCRdb on the 5' RACE reads, yielding one entry per CDR3 protein. The sample carries hundreds of thousands of distinct CDR3 sequences, about a fifth recorded once. Comment on this clonotype: Its cognate antigen is unknown. The junction shows a germline mismatch at one end, possibly a read error.

The J gene is TRBJ1-1, the V gene TRBV2; D remains ambiguous. Sequenced material: PBMCs or a T cell subset sorted from them (not recorded which). This TCR came from an adult woman who had mild COVID-19 (a few samples of this study predate the infection). Cell type and time point are not known. CDR3 amino acids: CASSSVMNTEALF. CDR3 DNA: TGTGCCAGCAGTTCCGTCATGAACACTGAAGCTTTATTT.